This T cell receptor beta chain was sequenced during a study of T cell responses to AZD1222 COVID-19 vaccine. Measured with immunoSEQ multiplex PCR; TCRdb has only the in-frame clones, and not every one. The table includes some 150,000 clones, roughly 94% detected once. The length of the CDR3 is 12 residues. Deletions cut 5 bases from V and 9 bases from J, with 13 bases between. Germline CDR1 and CDR2: SNHLY and FYNNEI. A remark on this clone: Its antigen is undetermined.

Regarding the study as a whole: The sample set comprised mostly white British donors with more females, and clonal diversity was possibly underestimated.

Sequencing used peripheral blood, obtained on day 0 of AZD1222 vaccination. The TCR originated in an adult in good health. V gene TRBV2 combines with J gene TRBJ2-5; tentative D call: TRBD2 (5 bases). In DNA, the CDR3 is TGTGCCAGCAGTAGTGGATCCGGGGCCCAGTACTTC. Translated: CASSSGSGAQYF.